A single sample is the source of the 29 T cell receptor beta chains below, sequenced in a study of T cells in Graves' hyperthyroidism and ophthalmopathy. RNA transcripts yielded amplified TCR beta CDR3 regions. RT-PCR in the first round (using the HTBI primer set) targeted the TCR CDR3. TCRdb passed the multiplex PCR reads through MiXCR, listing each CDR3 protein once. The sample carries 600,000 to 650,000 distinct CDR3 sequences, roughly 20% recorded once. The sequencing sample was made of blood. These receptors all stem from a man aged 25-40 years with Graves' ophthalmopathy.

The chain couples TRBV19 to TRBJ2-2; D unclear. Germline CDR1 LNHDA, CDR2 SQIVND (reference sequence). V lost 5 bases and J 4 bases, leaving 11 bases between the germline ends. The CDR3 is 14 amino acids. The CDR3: CASSVRQFTGELFF. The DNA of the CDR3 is TGTGCCAGTAGTGTTCGGCAGTTCACCGGGGAGCTGTTTTTT.

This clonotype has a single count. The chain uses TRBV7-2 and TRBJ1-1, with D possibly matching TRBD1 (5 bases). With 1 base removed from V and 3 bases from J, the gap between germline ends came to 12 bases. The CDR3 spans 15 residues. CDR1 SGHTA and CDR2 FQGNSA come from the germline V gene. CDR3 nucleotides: TGTGCCAGCAGCTTAGAGGGACTGGTGGACACTGAAGCTTTCTTT. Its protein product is CASSLEGLVDTEAFF.

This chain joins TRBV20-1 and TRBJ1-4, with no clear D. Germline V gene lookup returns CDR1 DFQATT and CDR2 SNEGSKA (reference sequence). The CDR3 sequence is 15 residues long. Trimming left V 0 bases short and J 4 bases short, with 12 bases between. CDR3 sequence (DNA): TGCAGTGCTAGAGATCTCGAGCAGGATAATGAAAAACTGTTTTTT. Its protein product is CSARDLEQDNEKLFF.

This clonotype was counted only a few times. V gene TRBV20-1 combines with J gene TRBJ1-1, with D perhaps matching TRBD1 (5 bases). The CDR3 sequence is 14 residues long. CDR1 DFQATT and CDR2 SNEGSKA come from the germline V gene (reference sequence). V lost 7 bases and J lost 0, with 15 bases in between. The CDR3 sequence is CSGGPDSMNTEAFF. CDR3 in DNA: TGCAGTGGGGGCCCTGACAGCATGAACACTGAAGCTTTCTTT.

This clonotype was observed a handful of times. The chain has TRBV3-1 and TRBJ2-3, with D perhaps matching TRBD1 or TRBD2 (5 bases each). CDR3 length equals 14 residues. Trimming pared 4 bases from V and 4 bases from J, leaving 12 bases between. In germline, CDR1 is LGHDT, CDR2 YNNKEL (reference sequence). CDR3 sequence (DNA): TGTGCCAGCAGCCCAATCAGAGGGGCAGATACGCAGTATTTT. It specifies CASSPIRGADTQYF.

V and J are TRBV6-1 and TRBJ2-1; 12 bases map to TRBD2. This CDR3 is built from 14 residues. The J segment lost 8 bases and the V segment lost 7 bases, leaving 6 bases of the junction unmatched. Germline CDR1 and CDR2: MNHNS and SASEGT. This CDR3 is CASNPSGRADEQFF. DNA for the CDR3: TGTGCCAGCAACCCTAGCGGGAGGGCCGATGAGCAGTTCTTC.

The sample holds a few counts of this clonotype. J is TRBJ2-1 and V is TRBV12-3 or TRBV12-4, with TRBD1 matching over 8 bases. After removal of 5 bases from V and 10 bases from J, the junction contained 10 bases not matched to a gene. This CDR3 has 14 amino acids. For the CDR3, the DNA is TGTGCCAGCAGTGGACAGGGCCCGAGGATCGAGCAGTTCTTC. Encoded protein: CASSGQGPRIEQFF.

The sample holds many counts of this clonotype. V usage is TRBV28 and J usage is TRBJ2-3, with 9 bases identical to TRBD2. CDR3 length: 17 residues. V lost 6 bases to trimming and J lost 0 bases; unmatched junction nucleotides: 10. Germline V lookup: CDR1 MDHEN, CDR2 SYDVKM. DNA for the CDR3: TGTGCCAGCAGCCCAGGGGTAACTAGCGGGAGCACAGATACGCAGTATTTT. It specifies CASSPGVTSGSTDTQYF.

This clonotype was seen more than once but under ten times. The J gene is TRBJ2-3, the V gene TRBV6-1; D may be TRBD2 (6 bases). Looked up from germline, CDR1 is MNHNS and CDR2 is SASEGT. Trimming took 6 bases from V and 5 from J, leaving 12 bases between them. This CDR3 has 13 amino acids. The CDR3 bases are TGTGCCAGCAGGGCTAGCGTTGGAGATACGCAGTATTTT. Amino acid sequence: CASRASVGDTQYF.

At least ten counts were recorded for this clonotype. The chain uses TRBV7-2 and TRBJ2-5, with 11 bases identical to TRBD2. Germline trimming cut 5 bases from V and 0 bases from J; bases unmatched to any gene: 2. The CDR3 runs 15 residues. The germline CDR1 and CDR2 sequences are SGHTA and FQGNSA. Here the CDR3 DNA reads TGTGCCAGCAGCCCGACTAGCGGGAACCAAGAGACCCAGTACTTC. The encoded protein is CASSPTSGNQETQYF.

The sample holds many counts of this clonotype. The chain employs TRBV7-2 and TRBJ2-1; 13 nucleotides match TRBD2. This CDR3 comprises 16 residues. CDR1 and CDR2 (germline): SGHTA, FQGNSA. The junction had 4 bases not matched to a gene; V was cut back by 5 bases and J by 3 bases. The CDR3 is CASSPRTSGSYNEQFF. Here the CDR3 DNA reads TGTGCCAGCAGCCCAAGGACTAGCGGGAGCTACAATGAGCAGTTCTTC.

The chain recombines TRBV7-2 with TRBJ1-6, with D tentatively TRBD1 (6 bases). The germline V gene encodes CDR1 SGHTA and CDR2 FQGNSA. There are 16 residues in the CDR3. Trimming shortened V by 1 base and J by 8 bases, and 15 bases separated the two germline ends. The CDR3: CASSLVRGAMDSPLHF. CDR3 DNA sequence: TGTGCCAGCAGCTTAGTTCGGGGGGCGATGGATTCACCCCTCCACTTT. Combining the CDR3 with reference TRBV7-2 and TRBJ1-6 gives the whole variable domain GAGVSQSPSNKVTEKGKDVELRCDPISGHTALYWYRQSLGQGLEFLIYFQGNSAPDKSGLPSDRFSAERTGGSVSTLTIQRTQQEDSAVYLCASSLVRGAMDSPLHFGNGTRLTVT.

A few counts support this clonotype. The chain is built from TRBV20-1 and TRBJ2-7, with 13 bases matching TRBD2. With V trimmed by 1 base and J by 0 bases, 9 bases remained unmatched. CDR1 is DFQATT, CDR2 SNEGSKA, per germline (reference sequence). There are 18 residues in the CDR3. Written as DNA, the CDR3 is TGCAGTGCTAGAGTACTAGCGGGAGGGCCGTCGAGCTCCTACGAGCAGTACTTC. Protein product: CSARVLAGGPSSSYEQYF.

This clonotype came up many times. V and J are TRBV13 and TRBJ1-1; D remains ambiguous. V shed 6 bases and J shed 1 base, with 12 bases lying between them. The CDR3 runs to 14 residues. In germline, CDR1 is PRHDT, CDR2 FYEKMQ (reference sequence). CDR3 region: CASRKDPTNTEAFF. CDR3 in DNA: TGTGCCAGCAGGAAGGATCCAACGAACACTGAAGCTTTCTTT.

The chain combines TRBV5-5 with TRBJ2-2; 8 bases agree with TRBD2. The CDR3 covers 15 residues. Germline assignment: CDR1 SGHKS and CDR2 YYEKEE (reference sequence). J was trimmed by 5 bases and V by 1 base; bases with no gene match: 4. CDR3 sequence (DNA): TGTGCCAGCAGCTTGACAGCGGGAGTAACCGGGGAGCTGTTTTTT. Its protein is CASSLTAGVTGELFF.

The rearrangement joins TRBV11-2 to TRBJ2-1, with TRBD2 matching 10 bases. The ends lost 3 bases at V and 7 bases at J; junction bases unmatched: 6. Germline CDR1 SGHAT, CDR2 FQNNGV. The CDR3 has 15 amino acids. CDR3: CASSFWTSGINEQFF. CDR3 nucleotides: TGTGCCAGCAGCTTTTGGACTAGCGGTATTAATGAGCAGTTCTTC. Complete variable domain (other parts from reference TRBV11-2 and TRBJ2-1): EAGVAQSPRYKIIEKRQSVAFWCNPISGHATLYWYQQILGQGPKLLIQFQNNGVVDDSQLPKDRFSAERLKGVDSTLKIQPAKLEDSAVYLCASSFWTSGINEQFFGPGTRLTVL.

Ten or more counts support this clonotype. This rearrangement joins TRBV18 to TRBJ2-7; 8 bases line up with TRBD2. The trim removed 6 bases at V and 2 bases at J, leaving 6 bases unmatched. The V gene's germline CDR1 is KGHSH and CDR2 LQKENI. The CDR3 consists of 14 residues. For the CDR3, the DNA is TGTGCCAGCTCCCTACTAGCGGACCCCTACGAGCAGTACTTC. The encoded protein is CASSLLADPYEQYF. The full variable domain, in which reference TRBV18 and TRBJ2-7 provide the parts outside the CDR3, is NAGVMQNPRHLVRRRGQEARLRCSPMKGHSHVYWYRQLPEEGLKFMVYLQKENIIDESGMPKERFSAEFPKEGPSILRIQQVVRGDSAAYFCASSLLADPYEQYFGPGTRLTVT.

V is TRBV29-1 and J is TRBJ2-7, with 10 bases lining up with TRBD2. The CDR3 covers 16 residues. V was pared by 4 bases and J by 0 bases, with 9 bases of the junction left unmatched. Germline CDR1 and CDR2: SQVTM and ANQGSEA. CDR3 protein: CSVGVGSGRASYEQYF. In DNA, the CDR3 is TGCAGCGTTGGGGTGGGGAGCGGGAGGGCCTCCTACGAGCAGTACTTC.

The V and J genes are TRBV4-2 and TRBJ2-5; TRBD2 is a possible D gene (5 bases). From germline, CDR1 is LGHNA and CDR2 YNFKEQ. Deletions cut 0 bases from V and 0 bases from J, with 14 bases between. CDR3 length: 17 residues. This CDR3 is CASSQDVPGLHQETQYF. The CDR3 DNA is TGTGCCAGCAGCCAAGATGTCCCTGGACTCCACCAAGAGACCCAGTACTTC.

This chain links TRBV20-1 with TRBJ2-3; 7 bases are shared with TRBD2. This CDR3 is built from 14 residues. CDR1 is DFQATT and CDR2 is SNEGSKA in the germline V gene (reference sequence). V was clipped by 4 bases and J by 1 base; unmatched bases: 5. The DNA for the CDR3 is TGCAGTGCTAAGCCGGGAGGCGGCACAGATACGCAGTATTTT. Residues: CSAKPGGGTDTQYF.

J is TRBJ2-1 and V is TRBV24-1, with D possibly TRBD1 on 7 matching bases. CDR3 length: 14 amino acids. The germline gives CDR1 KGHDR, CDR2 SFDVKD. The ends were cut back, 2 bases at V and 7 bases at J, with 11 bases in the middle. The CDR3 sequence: CATSDSTGRNEQFF. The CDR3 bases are TGTGCCACCAGTGATTCGACAGGGAGGAATGAGCAGTTCTTC.

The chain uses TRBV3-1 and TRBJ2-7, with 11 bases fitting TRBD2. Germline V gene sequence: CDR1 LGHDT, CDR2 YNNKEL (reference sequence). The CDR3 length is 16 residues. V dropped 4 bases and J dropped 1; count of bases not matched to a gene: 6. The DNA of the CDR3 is TGTGCCAGCAGCCTCCGGACTAGCGGGCTATCCTACGAGCAGTACTTC. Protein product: CASSLRTSGLSYEQYF.

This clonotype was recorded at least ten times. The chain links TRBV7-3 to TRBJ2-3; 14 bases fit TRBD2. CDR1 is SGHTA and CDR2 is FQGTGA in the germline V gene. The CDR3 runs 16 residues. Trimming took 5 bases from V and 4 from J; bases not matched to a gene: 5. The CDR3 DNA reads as TGTGCCAGCAGCACCGGACTAGCGGGAGGATCAGATACGCAGTATTTT. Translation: CASSTGLAGGSDTQYF. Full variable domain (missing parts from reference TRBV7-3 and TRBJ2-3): GAGVSQTPSNKVTEKGKYVELRCDPISGHTALYWYRQSLGQGPEFLIYFQGTGAADDSGLPNDRFFAVRPEGSVSTLKIQRTERGDSAVYLCASSTGLAGGSDTQYFGPGTRLTVL.

The CDR3 sequence is CASSEAHSYEQYF. CDR3 DNA: TGTGCCAGCAGTGAAGCACACAGCTACGAGCAGTACTTC. The V call is TRBV6-1, the J call TRBJ2-7; D is undetermined. V lost 0 bases, J lost 3 bases, and 6 bases lay in between. Germline V gene sequence: CDR1 MNHNS, CDR2 SASEGT. The CDR3 is 13 amino acids.

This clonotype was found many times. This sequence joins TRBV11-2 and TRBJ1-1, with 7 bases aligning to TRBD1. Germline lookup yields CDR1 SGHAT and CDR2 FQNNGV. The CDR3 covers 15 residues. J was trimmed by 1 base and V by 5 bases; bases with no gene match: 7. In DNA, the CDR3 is TGTGCCAGCAGCCTACAGACAGGGCGGAACACTGAAGCTTTCTTT. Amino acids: CASSLQTGRNTEAFF.

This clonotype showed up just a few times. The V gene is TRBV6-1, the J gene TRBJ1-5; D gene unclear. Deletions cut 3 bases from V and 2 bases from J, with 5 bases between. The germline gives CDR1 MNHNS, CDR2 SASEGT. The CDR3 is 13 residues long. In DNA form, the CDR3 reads TGTGCCAGCAGTGACAATGGCAATCAGCCCCAGCATTTT. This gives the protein CASSDNGNQPQHF.

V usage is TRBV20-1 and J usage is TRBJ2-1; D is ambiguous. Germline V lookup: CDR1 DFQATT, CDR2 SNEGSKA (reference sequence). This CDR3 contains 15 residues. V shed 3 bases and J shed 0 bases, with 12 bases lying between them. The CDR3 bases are TGCAGTGCTAGTGAAAGCGAAAGCTCCTACAATGAGCAGTTCTTC. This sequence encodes CSASESESSYNEQFF.

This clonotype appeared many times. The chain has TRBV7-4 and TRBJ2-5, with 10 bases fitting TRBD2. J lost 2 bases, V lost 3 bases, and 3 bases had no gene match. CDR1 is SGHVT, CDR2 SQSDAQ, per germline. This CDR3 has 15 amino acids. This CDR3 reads CASSFGLAVQETQYF. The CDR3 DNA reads TGTGCCAGCAGCTTTGGACTAGCGGTTCAAGAGACCCAGTACTTC.

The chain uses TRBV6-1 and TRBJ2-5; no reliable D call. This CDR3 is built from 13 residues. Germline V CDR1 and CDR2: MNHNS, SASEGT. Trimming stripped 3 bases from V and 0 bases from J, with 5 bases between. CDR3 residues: CASSEFNQETQYF. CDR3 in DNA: TGTGCCAGCAGTGAGTTCAACCAAGAGACCCAGTACTTC.